Shown below are 27 T cell receptor beta chains from a single sample sequenced in a study of blood T cell repertoires in COVID-19. Clones were read by immunoSEQ multiplex PCR, and TCRdb kept only the in-frame ones, dropping some. The profile shows about 200,000 clones, around 90% of them singletons. Specimen: peripheral blood. These receptors all come from a man between 60 and 75 years old with COVID-19, enrolled during active disease.

V usage is TRBV10-3 and J usage is TRBJ1-1, with 8 bases fitting TRBD1. The junction had 1 base not matched to a gene; V was cut back by 8 bases and J by 2 bases. The length of the CDR3 is 12 residues. Looked up from germline, CDR1 is ENHRY and CDR2 is SYGVKD. The CDR3 sequence: CAIQGANTEAFF. DNA for the CDR3: TGTGCCATCCAGGGGGCAAACACTGAAGCTTTCTTT.

J is TRBJ2-3 and V is TRBV3-1 (or the pseudogene TRBV3-2); maybe TRBD1 (5 bases). V was trimmed by 2 bases and J by 2 bases, leaving 8 bases between them. Germline loops: CDR1 LGHDT, CDR2 YNNKEL (reference sequence). This CDR3 is built from 14 residues. The CDR3 loop reads CASSQRGNTDTQYF. CDR3 in DNA: TGTGCCAGCAGCCAAAGGGGTAACACAGATACGCAGTATTTT.

The rearrangement joins TRBV24-1 to TRBJ2-3; 8 bases agree with TRBD1. Germline values: CDR1 KGHDR, CDR2 SFDVKD. The CDR3 covers 14 residues. V was clipped by 4 bases and J by 7 bases; unmatched bases: 6. This chain's CDR3 is CATSEVDRAYTQYF. The CDR3, as DNA: TGTGCCACCAGTGAAGTGGACAGGGCCTATACGCAGTATTTT.

This chain uses TRBV11-2 with TRBJ1-2; no clear D. The CDR3 runs to 15 residues. Germline assignment: CDR1 SGHAT and CDR2 FQNNGV. V lost 5 bases and J lost 3, with 16 bases in between. CDR3 nucleotides: TGTGCCAGCAGCGCTAGTCGGGTCCCCTACTATGGCTACACCTTC. As protein: CASSASRVPYYGYTF.

The V call is TRBV19, the J call TRBJ2-3; 8 positions match TRBD2. The CDR3 has 15 amino acids. The V segment lost 7 bases and the J segment 5 bases; nucleotides outside the gene matches: 11. CDR1 is LNHDA, CDR2 SQIVND, per germline (reference sequence). The chain's CDR3 is CASNVRAGVIDTQYF. The CDR3 DNA reads TGTGCCAGTAACGTCAGAGCGGGAGTGATAGATACGCAGTATTTT.

The chain combines TRBV28 with TRBJ1-5; maybe TRBD1 (5 bases). The CDR3 sequence is 14 residues long. V gave up 2 bases and J gave up 4 bases, with 9 bases separating them. Germline V gene sequence: CDR1 MDHEN, CDR2 SYDVKM. The CDR3 DNA reads TGTGCCAGCAGTTTAAGACAGTGGAATCAGCCCCAGCATTTT. Amino acids: CASSLRQWNQPQHF.

The chain recombines TRBV27 with TRBJ1-2; 10 bases are a match to TRBD1. CDR1 is MNHEY and CDR2 is SMNVEV in the germline V gene (reference sequence). Trimming at V came to 2 bases and at J to 1 base, leaving 7 bases not matched to a gene. The CDR3 consists of 17 residues. The CDR3 DNA sequence: TGTGCCAGCAGTTTAAGGGGGACAGGGGCAAATAACTATGGCTACACCTTC. This translates into CASSLRGTGANNYGYTF.

The V gene is TRBV7-8, the J gene TRBJ2-6; D uncertain. Trimming left V 5 bases short and J 1 base short, with 6 bases between. Germline CDR1 and CDR2: SGHVS and FQNEAQ. CDR3 size: 14 residues. CDR3 bases: TGTGCCAGCAGCCGGAGTTCTGGGGCCAACGTCCTGACTTTC. Its translation: CASSRSSGANVLTF. The variable domain in full, with the rest retrieved from reference TRBV7-8 and TRBJ2-6, is GAGVSQSPRYKVAKRGQDVALRCDPISGHVSLFWYQQALGQGPEFLTYFQNEAQLDKSGLPSDRFFAERPEGSVSTLKIQRTQQEDSAVYLCASSRSSGANVLTFGAGSRLTVL.

The V and J genes are TRBV6-6 and TRBJ2-7; TRBD2 matches 9 bases. The CDR3 loop spans 14 amino acids. The germline V gene has CDR1 MNHNY and CDR2 SVGAGI (reference sequence). The J segment lost 3 bases and the V segment lost 7 bases, leaving 7 bases of the junction unmatched. The CDR3 sequence: CASNPETSGYEQYF. The CDR3 DNA sequence: TGTGCCAGCAACCCTGAGACTAGCGGCTACGAGCAGTACTTC.

This clone was recorded once. DNA of the CDR3: TGTGCCAGCCGTAACCGGGGCGGGGGGACGGACGAGCAGTACTTC. As protein: CASRNRGGGTDEQYF. V and J are TRBV27 and TRBJ2-7, with 8 bases lining up with TRBD2. The CDR3 spans 15 residues. J lost 5 bases, V lost 8 bases, and 14 bases had no gene match. Germline CDR1 MNHEY, CDR2 SMNVEV (reference sequence).

The chain has TRBV7-3 and TRBJ2-1; 11 bases are shared with TRBD1. Germline trimming cut 6 bases from V and 7 bases from J; bases unmatched to any gene: 5. The germline gives CDR1 SGHTA, CDR2 FQGTGA. This CDR3 is 14 amino acids long. CDR3 DNA sequence: TGTGCCAGCAGTCCGGACAGGGGGCGGAATGAGCAGTTCTTC. As protein: CASSPDRGRNEQFF. The complete variable domain, with remaining parts taken from reference TRBV7-3 and TRBJ2-1, reads GAGVSQTPSNKVTEKGKYVELRCDPISGHTALYWYRQSLGQGPEFLIYFQGTGAADDSGLPNDRFFAVRPEGSVSTLKIQRTERGDSAVYLCASSPDRGRNEQFFGPGTRLTVL.

V is TRBV28 and J is TRBJ1-5, with D perhaps TRBD1 (5 bases). V lost 2 bases and J lost 0, with 5 bases in between. CDR1 is MDHEN, CDR2 SYDVKM, per germline. This CDR3 is built from 14 residues. In nucleotides, the CDR3 is TGTGCCAGCAGTTTAAGGGGTAGCAATCAGCCCCAGCATTTT. Translation gives CASSLRGSNQPQHF. Together with reference TRBV28 and TRBJ1-5, the CDR3 gives the full variable domain: DVKVTQSSRYLVKRTGEKVFLECVQDMDHENMFWYRQDPGLGLRLIYFSYDVKMKEKGDIPEGYSVSREKKERFSLILESASTNQTSMYLCASSLRGSNQPQHFGDGTRLSIL.

The chain links TRBV2 to TRBJ1-2; 7 bases fit TRBD1. The germline V gene has CDR1 SNHLY and CDR2 FYNNEI. Germline trimming cut 3 bases from V and 4 bases from J; bases unmatched to any gene: 8. The CDR3 runs 15 residues. CDR3 coding DNA: TGTGCCAGCAGTGACCCTCCTCAGGGGGTCTATGGCTACACCTTC. Its translation: CASSDPPQGVYGYTF.

V gene TRBV28 combines with J gene TRBJ1-1; TRBD1 aligns across 9 bases. Trimming took 5 bases from V and 3 from J; bases not matched to a gene: 7. The length of the CDR3 is 15 residues. Germline CDR1 MDHEN, CDR2 SYDVKM. The CDR3 sequence: CASSPGGQGYTEAFF. The DNA of the CDR3 is TGTGCCAGCAGTCCGGGGGGACAGGGCTACACTGAAGCTTTCTTT. Using reference TRBV28 and TRBJ1-1 for the parts outside the CDR3, the full variable domain is DVKVTQSSRYLVKRTGEKVFLECVQDMDHENMFWYRQDPGLGLRLIYFSYDVKMKEKGDIPEGYSVSREKKERFSLILESASTNQTSMYLCASSPGGQGYTEAFFGQGTRLTVV.

Turning to this clone: The identical CDR3 is also encoded by other nucleotide sequences in the sample. CDR3 in amino acids: CASSPDSYGYTF. CDR3 in DNA: TGTGCCAGCAGCCCGGACAGCTATGGCTACACCTTC. The gene calls are TRBV3-1 (or the pseudogene TRBV3-2) and TRBJ1-2; D might be TRBD1 (6 bases). V lost 4 bases, J lost 4 bases, and 7 bases lay in between. The CDR3 extends over 12 amino acids. Germline V gene lookup returns CDR1 LGHDT and CDR2 YNNKEL (reference sequence).

The gene calls are TRBV11-2 and TRBJ2-1, with D perhaps matching TRBD2 (6 bases). The CDR3 is made up of 14 amino acids. Germline V gives CDR1 SGHAT, CDR2 FQNNGV. Trimming shortened V by 0 bases and J by 9 bases, and 12 bases separated the two germline ends. This chain's CDR3 is CASSLEGGISEQFF. DNA for the CDR3: TGTGCCAGCAGCTTAGAGGGGGGTATTAGTGAGCAGTTCTTC.

The V and J genes are TRBV5-4 and TRBJ2-5; 11 bases line up with TRBD2. The CDR3 contains 16 residues. Germline trimming cut 0 bases from V and 3 bases from J; bases unmatched to any gene: 4. CDR1 is SGHNT and CDR2 is YYREEE in the germline V gene (reference sequence). CDR3 residues: CASSLGPSGGKETQYF. The CDR3 nucleotides read TGTGCCAGCAGCTTGGGTCCTAGCGGGGGGAAAGAGACCCAGTACTTC.

The CDR3 loop is CASSEQGAFGGYTF. As DNA, the CDR3 is TGTGCCAGCAGTGAACAGGGGGCGTTTGGTGGCTACACCTTC. V and J are TRBV25-1 and TRBJ1-2; the match to TRBD1 covers 8 bases. Germline V gene lookup returns CDR1 MGHDK and CDR2 SYGVNS. V shed 2 bases, J shed 7 bases, and the junction held 6 bases outside the gene matches. The CDR3 is 14 amino acids.

CDR3 nucleotides: TGTGCCAGCAGCCAACGGGCATCGCCCGGGGATGAGCAGTTCTTC. Residues: CASSQRASPGDEQFF. J is TRBJ2-1 and V is TRBV3-1 (or the pseudogene TRBV3-2); D is possibly TRBD2 (5 bases). V was clipped by 2 bases and J by 8 bases, with 16 bases between them. CDR1 is LGHDT and CDR2 is YNNKEL in the germline V gene (reference sequence). The CDR3 is 15 amino acids.

This clone showed up just once. The chain is built from TRBV6-1 and TRBJ2-2, with 7 bases identical to TRBD1. With V trimmed by 8 bases and J by 3 bases, 9 bases remained unmatched. The germline V gene has CDR1 MNHNS and CDR2 SASEGT. This CDR3 is built from 15 residues. CDR3 protein: CASRIRTGDTGELFF. The CDR3 region has the DNA TGTGCCAGCCGAATCAGGACAGGAGACACCGGGGAGCTGTTTTTT.

The chain is built from TRBV6-5 and TRBJ1-6, with 10 nucleotides matching TRBD1. The CDR3 is 15 amino acids. CDR1 is MNHEY, CDR2 SVGAGI, per germline. The V segment lost 3 bases and the J segment 8 bases; nucleotides outside the gene matches: 4. CDR3: CASSYRGTGDSPLHF. CDR3 DNA sequence: TGTGCCAGCAGTTATCGGGGGACAGGGGATTCACCCCTCCACTTT.

The chain couples TRBV5-1 to TRBJ2-7, with 7 bases that match TRBD1. Germline assignment: CDR1 SGHRS and CDR2 YFSETQ. CDR3 length equals 14 residues. V was pared by 5 bases and J by 0 bases, with 5 bases of the junction left unmatched. The DNA for the CDR3 is TGCGCCAGCAGTGGTGGACAGGACTCCTACGAGCAGTACTTC. This encodes CASSGGQDSYEQYF.

V and J are TRBV3-1 (or the pseudogene TRBV3-2) and TRBJ1-5, with 10 bases identical to TRBD1. There are 15 residues in the CDR3. V was pared by 0 bases and J by 11 bases, with 7 bases of the junction left unmatched. Germline-derived CDR1 and CDR2 are LGHDT and YNNKEL (reference sequence). The CDR3 DNA sequence: TGTGCCAGCAGCCAAGACGGGACAGGGGCCATGGCCCAGCATTTT. As protein: CASSQDGTGAMAQHF.

The rearrangement links TRBV28 to TRBJ1-2, with D maybe TRBD1 (6 bases). V was clipped by 6 bases and J by 2 bases, with 13 bases between them. CDR1 is MDHEN, CDR2 SYDVKM, per germline. The CDR3 totals 14 residues. CDR3 DNA sequence: TGTGCCAGCAGGAATCAGGACAGCAACTATGGCTACACCTTC. This sequence encodes CASRNQDSNYGYTF.

The rearrangement uses TRBV7-2 and TRBJ2-2, with no clear D. This CDR3 spans 13 amino acids. Germline CDR1 SGHTA, CDR2 FQGNSA. The V end was cut by 0 bases, the J end by 8 bases, with 7 bases between. The CDR3 bases are TGTGCCAGCAGCTTAGCGCGGTGGGGGGAGCTGTTTTTT. The encoded protein is CASSLARWGELFF. Full variable domain (rest looked up from reference TRBV7-2 and TRBJ2-2): GAGVSQSPSNKVTEKGKDVELRCDPISGHTALYWYRQSLGQGLEFLIYFQGNSAPDKSGLPSDRFSAERTGGSVSTLTIQRTQQEDSAVYLCASSLARWGELFFGEGSRLTVL.

The chain couples TRBV5-6 to TRBJ1-4; 9 bases match TRBD1. Germline-derived CDR1 and CDR2 are SGHDT and YYEEEE. The CDR3 runs 15 residues. V gave up 3 bases and J gave up 2 bases; unmatched junction bases: 2. In DNA form, the CDR3 reads TGTGCCAGCAGCTGGACAGGGGCGACTAATGAAAAACTGTTTTTT. Translated, it gives CASSWTGATNEKLFF. The complete variable domain, with remaining parts taken from reference TRBV5-6 and TRBJ1-4, reads DAGVTQSPTHLIKTRGQQVTLRCSPKSGHDTVSWYQQALGQGPQFIFQYYEEEERQRGNFPDRFSGHQFPNYSSELNVNALLLGDSALYLCASSWTGATNEKLFFGSGTQLSVL.

Worth noting for this clone: An end of the junction does not agree with germline; a read error may underlie this. V usage is TRBV5-4 and J usage is TRBJ1-1; perhaps TRBD1 as D (6 bases). In germline, CDR1 is SGHNT, CDR2 YYREEE (reference sequence). The CDR3 loop spans 14 amino acids. This CDR3 is CASRLDSLNTEAFF. As DNA, the CDR3 is TGTGCCAGCAGGTTGGACAGTCTGAACACTGAAGCTTTCTTT. The entire variable domain, with the rest obtained from reference TRBV5-4 and TRBJ1-1, is as follows: ETGVTQSPTHLIKTRGQQVTLRCSSQSGHNTVSWYQQALGQGPQFIFQYYREEENGRGNFPPRFSGLQFPNYSSELNVNALELDDSALYLCASRLDSLNTEAFFGQGTRLTVV.